Presented here are 29 T cell receptor beta chains from one specimen sequenced in a study of T-cell memory formation after mild COVID-19. Each CDR3 protein is one row after TCRdb ran MiXCR on the 5' RACE reads. The sample records under 300,000 distinct CDR3 sequences, roughly 18% being singletons. The sample taken for sequencing was PBMCs or a T cell subset sorted from them (not recorded which). Source of these receptors: a man younger than 30 who had mild COVID-19 (a few samples of this study predate the infection). Cell type and time point are not known.

The V and J genes are TRBV6-2 or TRBV6-3 and TRBJ1-1; possible D gene TRBD1, 5 bases. The CDR3 extends over 13 amino acids. The germline V gene encodes CDR1 MNHEY and CDR2 SVGEGT. The V end lost 2 bases, the J end lost 2 bases, and 6 bases lay between the germline ends. The CDR3 DNA sequence: TGTGCCAGCAGTTACCGGGACAACACTGAAGCTTTCTTT. Translation: CASSYRDNTEAFF.

This chain uses TRBV19 with TRBJ1-1; D is perhaps TRBD1 (6 bases). Per germline, CDR1 LNHDA and CDR2 SQIVND (reference sequence). V lost 5 bases and J lost 10, with 14 bases in between. The CDR3 spans 12 residues. CDR3 region: CASSPASGAAFF. CDR3 nucleotide sequence: TGTGCCAGTAGTCCCGCCTCGGGGGCAGCTTTCTTT.

The chain combines TRBV19 with TRBJ1-4; no clear D. CDR1 is LNHDA and CDR2 is SQIVND in the germline V gene (reference sequence). V lost 3 bases and J lost 4, with 3 bases in between. The CDR3 extends over 12 amino acids. CDR3 bases: TGTGCCAGTAGTATGGATAATGAAAAACTGTTTTTT. It encodes CASSMDNEKLFF.

This clonotype showed up just a few times. The chain joins TRBV20-1 to TRBJ2-1, with D possibly matching TRBD1 (7 bases). The CDR3 loop spans 12 amino acids. V lost 6 bases to trimming and J lost 8 bases, with 14 bases between them. Germline V gene data show CDR1 as DFQATT and CDR2 as SNEGSKA (reference sequence). CDR3 bases: TGCAGTGCCGGCCAGGGGGGCGATGAGCAGTTCTTC. Its translation is CSAGQGGDEQFF.

This clonotype showed up just a few times. The rearrangement joins TRBV29-1 to TRBJ2-1, with D possibly being TRBD1 (6 bases). The CDR3 spans 14 residues. The V and J ends lost 4 bases and 5 bases respectively, with 15 bases between them. Germline assignment: CDR1 SQVTM and CDR2 ANQGSEA. The CDR3 is CSVAPRGRHNEQFF. For the CDR3, the DNA is TGCAGCGTTGCCCCCAGGGGACGACACAATGAGCAGTTCTTC.

This clonotype was picked up a small number of times. DNA for the CDR3: TGCAGTGCTAGAGAGGACGGGAACACTGAAGCTTTCTTT. As protein: CSAREDGNTEAFF. V gene TRBV20-1 combines with J gene TRBJ1-1; D gene unclear. CDR3 length: 13 residues. The V gene's germline CDR1 is DFQATT and CDR2 SNEGSKA (reference sequence). The germline V and J ends were trimmed by 0 bases and 1 base, with 6 bases remaining between them.

This chain joins TRBV9 and TRBJ2-4; D is perhaps TRBD2 (5 bases). Deletions cut 7 bases from V and 3 bases from J, with 17 bases between. The CDR3 is 15 amino acids. The germline V gene encodes CDR1 SGDLS and CDR2 YYNGEE. The CDR3 is CASGTLAEGKNIQYF. The CDR3 DNA sequence: TGTGCCAGCGGTACGCTAGCTGAAGGCAAAAACATTCAGTACTTC.

V usage is TRBV20-1 and J usage is TRBJ2-1, with D perhaps matching TRBD1 or TRBD2 (6 bases each). This CDR3 has 15 amino acids. The V end lost 6 bases, the J end lost 2 bases, and 17 bases lay between the germline ends. Germline V lookup: CDR1 DFQATT, CDR2 SNEGSKA (reference sequence). CDR3 protein: CSAPDPGAAYNEQFF. In nucleotides, the CDR3 is TGCAGTGCCCCAGATCCGGGGGCGGCCTACAATGAGCAGTTCTTC.

A few counts support this clonotype. The chain joins TRBV9 to TRBJ2-7; 9 bases line up with TRBD1. The germline gives CDR1 SGDLS, CDR2 YYNGEE. The CDR3 covers 14 residues. With V trimmed by 0 bases and J by 6 bases, 4 bases remained unmatched. The CDR3 loop is CASSVEGQGSEQYF. The DNA for the CDR3 is TGTGCCAGCAGCGTAGAAGGACAGGGGTCCGAGCAGTACTTC. The whole variable domain, filled in from reference TRBV9 and TRBJ2-7, reads DSGVTQTPKHLITATGQRVTLRCSPRSGDLSVYWYQQSLDQGLQFLIQYYNGEERAKGNILERFSAQQFPDLHSELNLSSLELGDSALYFCASSVEGQGSEQYFGPGTRLTVT.

The CDR3 DNA is TGCGCCAGCAGGTTGGGGACTAGCGGGGGTGGCGAGCAGTACGTC. Protein sequence: CASRLGTSGGGEQYV. The genes are TRBV5-1 and TRBJ2-7; 14 positions match TRBD2. This CDR3 has 15 residues. Looked up from germline, CDR1 is SGHRS and CDR2 is YFSETQ.

This clonotype was picked up a small number of times. The V call is TRBV5-1, the J call TRBJ2-2; D is possibly TRBD1 (6 bases). Germline CDR1 and CDR2: SGHRS and YFSETQ. The germline V and J ends were trimmed by 0 bases and 5 bases, with 14 bases remaining between them. The CDR3 loop spans 16 amino acids. CDR3 nucleotide sequence: TGCGCCAGCAGCTTGGCCATCAGCAGGGGAACCGGGGAGCTGTTTTTT. It yields the protein CASSLAISRGTGELFF.

The J gene is TRBJ1-5, the V gene TRBV9; D uncertain. Trimming stripped 0 bases from V and 3 bases from J, with 10 bases between. The CDR3 is 15 residues long. Germline CDR1 SGDLS, CDR2 YYNGEE. The CDR3 coding sequence is TGTGCCAGCAGCGTAGCTTCGGACCACAATCAGCCCCAGCATTTT. It codes for CASSVASDHNQPQHF. Full variable domain (remainder filled in from reference TRBV9 and TRBJ1-5): DSGVTQTPKHLITATGQRVTLRCSPRSGDLSVYWYQQSLDQGLQFLIQYYNGEERAKGNILERFSAQQFPDLHSELNLSSLELGDSALYFCASSVASDHNQPQHFGDGTRLSIL.

The chain has TRBV7-9 and TRBJ1-2; perhaps TRBD1 as D (5 bases). V was shortened by 5 bases and J by 2 bases, with 12 bases between the two germline ends. The CDR3 is 14 amino acids. Per germline, CDR1 SEHNR and CDR2 FQNEAQ (reference sequence). The CDR3, as DNA: TGTGCCAGCAGCACGGGACCGAGGAACTATGGCTACACCTTC. Protein sequence: CASSTGPRNYGYTF.

This clonotype was found a few times. This chain links TRBV4-1 with TRBJ1-5; 7 bases line up with TRBD1. This CDR3 comprises 15 residues. V lost 4 bases and J lost 3; bases outside the gene matches: 6. CDR1 MGHRA and CDR2 YSYEKL come from the germline V gene. CDR3 protein: CASSLVGTVNQPQHF. CDR3 nucleotide sequence: TGCGCCAGCAGCCTTGTCGGGACAGTCAATCAGCCCCAGCATTTT.

The CDR3 region has the DNA TGTGCCAGCAGCCAAGGTCAGTGGGACACTGAAGCTTTCTTT. Its translation is CASSQGQWDTEAFF. The V call is TRBV3-1, the J call TRBJ1-1; no reliable D call. Germline V lookup: CDR1 LGHDT, CDR2 YNNKEL (reference sequence). Trimming cost V 1 base and J 3 bases, with 9 bases left between them. This CDR3 has 14 amino acids.

This clonotype was seen only a few times. CDR3 DNA: TGTGCCAGCAGCCAAGGGGCGGGGGAAACAGATACGCAGTATTTT. Amino acids: CASSQGAGETDTQYF. This sequence joins TRBV3-1 and TRBJ2-3, with 7 positions matching TRBD2. CDR3 length: 15 amino acids. In germline, CDR1 is LGHDT, CDR2 YNNKEL (reference sequence). Trimming cost V 1 base and J 3 bases; bases outside gene matches: 4.

Details on this clonotype: At one end the junction does not follow the germline gene, possibly because of a read error. The rearrangement links TRBV4-3 to TRBJ2-7, with a tentative D call TRBD2 (6 bases). The germline V gene has CDR1 LGHNA and CDR2 YSLEER. The CDR3 has 13 residues. CDR3 DNA: TGCGCCAGCAGCCAAGATTACGGCGGGACGCCCGTCTTC. Protein: CASSQDYGGTPVF.

This clonotype has just a few counts. The chain has TRBV5-1 and TRBJ1-1; D is uncertain. The CDR3 consists of 13 residues. The germline V and J ends were trimmed by 0 bases and 10 bases, with 13 bases remaining between them. Per the germline V gene, CDR1 is SGHRS and CDR2 is YFSETQ. The CDR3 is CASSLDWADGAFF. CDR3 nucleotide sequence: TGCGCCAGCAGCTTGGATTGGGCAGATGGAGCTTTCTTT.

The chain links TRBV6-2 or TRBV6-3 to TRBJ2-5; D unclear. Germline assignment: CDR1 MNHEY and CDR2 SVGEGT. Between the trimmed V and J ends, which lost 6 bases and 4 bases, there was a span of 6 bases. CDR3 size: 11 residues. The DNA of the CDR3 is TGTGCCAGCAGCGTCCTAGAGACCCAGTACTTC. As protein: CASSVLETQYF.

The V call is TRBV13, the J call TRBJ2-1; 10 bases match TRBD1. This CDR3 comprises 15 residues. J gave up 6 bases and V 4 bases, and 6 bases lay outside the gene matches. Per the germline V gene, CDR1 is PRHDT and CDR2 is FYEKMQ (reference sequence). The CDR3 region has the DNA TGTGCCAGCAGCTCCCGGGACAGGGGAGGCAATGAGCAGTTCTTC. Residues: CASSSRDRGGNEQFF.

The chain joins TRBV4-1 to TRBJ1-2; no definite D call. The CDR3 is made up of 13 amino acids. The ends were cut back, 8 bases at V and 2 bases at J, with 12 bases in the middle. Per the germline V gene, CDR1 is MGHRA and CDR2 is YSYEKL. CDR3 sequence (DNA): TGCGCCAGCGGCCCCGGGGTAAACTATGGCTACACCTTC. This codes for CASGPGVNYGYTF.

Many counts were recorded for this clonotype. The V call is TRBV4-2, the J call TRBJ1-2; no definite D call. The CDR3 covers 14 residues. With 0 bases removed from V and 5 bases from J, the gap between germline ends came to 10 bases. The germline V gene encodes CDR1 LGHNA and CDR2 YNFKEQ. The CDR3 spells CASSQEQSDYGYTF. The CDR3, as DNA: TGTGCCAGCAGCCAAGAACAGAGTGATTATGGCTACACCTTC.

The chain is built from TRBV14 and TRBJ2-5; D may be TRBD2 (7 bases). This CDR3 spans 14 amino acids. V was trimmed by 2 bases and J by 4 bases, leaving 11 bases between them. CDR1 and CDR2 from the germline V gene are SGHDN and FVKESK. The CDR3 DNA follows: TGTGCCAGCAGCCAACGGGGGGCCGGAGAGACCCAGTACTTC. It translates to CASSQRGAGETQYF.

CDR3 residues: CASSVNPGQKETQYF. The DNA for the CDR3 is TGTGCCAGCAGCGTAAACCCGGGACAGAAGGAGACCCAGTACTTC. The chain has TRBV7-9 and TRBJ2-5; TRBD1 aligns across 7 bases. Germline V gives CDR1 SEHNR, CDR2 FQNEAQ (reference sequence). CDR3 length equals 15 residues. V shed 5 bases, J shed 5 bases, and the junction held 11 bases outside the gene matches.

V usage is TRBV5-1 and J usage is TRBJ2-3; the match to TRBD2 covers 9 bases. Unmatched junction bases numbered 3, after V lost 2 bases and J lost 2 bases. Germline V gene lookup returns CDR1 SGHRS and CDR2 YFSETQ. The CDR3 runs to 15 residues. The CDR3 DNA follows: TGCGCCAGCAGCTTCACTAGCGGGCCCACAGATACGCAGTATTTT. Residues: CASSFTSGPTDTQYF. Full variable domain (missing parts from reference TRBV5-1 and TRBJ2-3): KAGVTQTPRYLIKTRGQQVTLSCSPISGHRSVSWYQQTPGQGLQFLFEYFSETQRNKGNFPGRFSGRQFSNSRSEMNVSTLELGDSALYLCASSFTSGPTDTQYFGPGTRLTVL.

This clonotype has only a few counts. This chain connects TRBV28 to TRBJ2-7, with 7 nucleotides matching TRBD1. With 2 bases clipped from V and 0 bases from J, the junction kept 1 base outside the gene matches. This CDR3 spans 14 amino acids. Germline V lookup: CDR1 MDHEN, CDR2 SYDVKM. The CDR3 region has the DNA TGTGCCAGCAGTTTAAGGGGGCACTCCTACGAGCAGTACGTC. Protein: CASSLRGHSYEQYV.

This clonotype was detected only a few times. V usage is TRBV28 and J usage is TRBJ2-3; D perhaps matches TRBD1 (6 bases). This CDR3 region has 15 residues. CDR1 is MDHEN and CDR2 is SYDVKM in the germline V gene. V lost 5 bases, J lost 6 bases, and 18 bases lay in between. The CDR3 spells CASSPRSSRGDTQYF. CDR3 coding DNA: TGTGCCAGCAGTCCTCGCTCCAGCAGGGGCGATACGCAGTATTTT.

V usage is TRBV10-3 and J usage is TRBJ1-2; 7 positions agree with TRBD1. V shed 3 bases, J shed 3 bases, and the junction held 13 bases outside the gene matches. Per germline, CDR1 ENHRY and CDR2 SYGVKD. This CDR3 is 17 amino acids long. Here the CDR3 reads CAISERDRSSLDYGYTF. The DNA of the CDR3 is TGTGCCATCAGTGAAAGGGACAGATCTAGCCTCGACTATGGCTACACCTTC.

This clonotype has more than one count but fewer than ten. The chain employs TRBV4-1 and TRBJ1-5; D perhaps matches TRBD1 (6 bases). The germline V and J ends were trimmed by 1 base and 6 bases, with 13 bases remaining between them. CDR1 and CDR2 (germline): MGHRA, YSYEKL. The CDR3 totals 15 residues. CDR3 DNA: TGCGCCAGCAGCCAAGGTGGGGGGGCTTTTCAGCCCCAGCATTTT. Amino acid sequence: CASSQGGGAFQPQHF.